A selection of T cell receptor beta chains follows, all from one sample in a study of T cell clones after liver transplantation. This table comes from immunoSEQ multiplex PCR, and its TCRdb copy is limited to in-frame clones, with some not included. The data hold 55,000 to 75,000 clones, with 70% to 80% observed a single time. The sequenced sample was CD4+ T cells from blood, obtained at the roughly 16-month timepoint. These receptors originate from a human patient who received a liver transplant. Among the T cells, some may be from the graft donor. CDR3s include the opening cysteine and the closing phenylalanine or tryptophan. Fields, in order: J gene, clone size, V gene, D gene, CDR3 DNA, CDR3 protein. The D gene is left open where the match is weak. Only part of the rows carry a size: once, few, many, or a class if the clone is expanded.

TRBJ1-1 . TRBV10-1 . TGCGCCAGCAGGAAAGGGGTGAACACTGAAGCTTTCTTT CASRKGVNTEAFF
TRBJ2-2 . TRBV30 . TGTGCCTGGAATCGTAACACCGGGGAGCTGTTTTTT CAWNRNTGELFF
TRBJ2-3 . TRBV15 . TGTGCCACCAGCAGCGGACAGAGCACAGATACGCAGTATTTT CATSSGQSTDTQYF
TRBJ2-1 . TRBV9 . TGTGCCAGCAGCGTTGGGACTCCATCCAATGAGCAGTTCTTC CASSVGTPSNEQFF
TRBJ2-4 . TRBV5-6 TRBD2 TGTGCCAGCAGCTTGGGACTAGCGGGAGGGAGTAACATTCAGTACTTC CASSLGLAGGSNIQYF
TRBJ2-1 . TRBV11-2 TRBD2 TGTGCCAGCAGTCAACTAGCGGGGGGACTCAATGAGCAGTTCTTC CASSQLAGGLNEQFF
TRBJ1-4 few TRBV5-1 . TGCGCCAGCAGCTTGGCGGTTACACCCGGGGGAAACGAAAAACTGTTTTTT CASSLAVTPGGNEKLFF
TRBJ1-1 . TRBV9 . TGTGCCAGCAGCGTAGTCTCGGTGGGATCTGAAGCTTTCTTT CASSVVSVGSEAFF
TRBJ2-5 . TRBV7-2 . TGTGCCAGCAGCCCCCCCGGACTTAGGATCGTGGAGACCCAGTACTTC CASSPPGLRIVETQYF
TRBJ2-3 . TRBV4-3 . TGCGCCAGCAGCCATGAAATCACCTCGGGAACGTCAGATACGCAGTATTTT CASSHEITSGTSDTQYF
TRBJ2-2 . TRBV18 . TGTGCCAGCTCACCCACAGCTAACACCGGGGAGCTGTTTTTT CASSPTANTGELFF
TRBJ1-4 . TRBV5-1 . TGCGCCAGCAGCTCTGGGACGAAGATGGGCGAAAAACTGTTTTTT CASSSGTKMGEKLFF
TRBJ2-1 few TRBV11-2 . TGTGCCAGCAGCTTAGATGTGGGTAATGAGCAGTTCTTC CASSLDVGNEQFF
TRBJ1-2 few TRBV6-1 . TGTGCCAGCAGTGAAGACAGAGTCTATGGCTACACCTTC CASSEDRVYGYTF
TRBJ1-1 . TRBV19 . TGTGCCACTAATGGGGCCCCTCGGAGCACTGAAGCTTTCTTT CATNGAPRSTEAFF
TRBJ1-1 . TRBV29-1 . TGCAGCGTTGATAGGGGCGGTGAAGCTTTCTTT CSVDRGGEAFF
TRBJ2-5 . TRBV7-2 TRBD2 TGTGCCAGCAGCTTAGGGACTAGCTCTCCGGGAGAGACCCAGTACTTC CASSLGTSSPGETQYF
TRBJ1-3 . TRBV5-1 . TGCGCCAGCAGCGAGCAGGGAGCTGGAAACACCATATATTTT CASSEQGAGNTIYF
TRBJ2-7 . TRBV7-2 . TGTGCCAGCAGCCGGGGGCGCGGCTACGAGCAGTACTTC CASSRGRGYEQYF
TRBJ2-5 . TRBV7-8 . TGTGCCAGCAGCTTAAGCGTCAGAAAACAAGAGACCCAGTACTTC CASSLSVRKQETQYF
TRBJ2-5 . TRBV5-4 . TGTGCCAGCAGCTTCGGCGTAGCTCAAGAGACCCAGTACTTC CASSFGVAQETQYF
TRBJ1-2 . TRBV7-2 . TGTGCCAGCAGCCCCCGCAGGTTCAGTGGCTACACCTTC CASSPRRFSGYTF
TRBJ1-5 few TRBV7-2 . TGTGCCAGCAGCTGGGACACGAGTGGGATGCGGCCCCAGCATTTT CASSWDTSGMRPQHF
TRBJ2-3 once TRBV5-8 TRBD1 TGTGCCAGCAGCTTATCCGGGACAGGGGGGGGAGATACGCAGTATTTT CASSLSGTGGGDTQYF
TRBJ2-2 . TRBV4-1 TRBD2 TGCGCCAGCAGCCAAGGACTAGCCTCTGTGAACACCGGGGAGCTGTTTTTT CASSQGLASVNTGELFF
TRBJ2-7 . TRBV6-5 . TGTGCCAGCAGTTACGTGGAGGGGGCGCACTACGAGCAGTACTTC CASSYVEGAHYEQYF
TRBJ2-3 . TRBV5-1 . TGCGCCAGCAGCTTTATGGGAGATACGCAGTATTTT CASSFMGDTQYF
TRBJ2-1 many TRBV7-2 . TGTGCCAGCAGCCGGACAGGAGTGGGGGGCAGCTCCTACAATGAGCAGTTCTTC CASSRTGVGGSSYNEQFF
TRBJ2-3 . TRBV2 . TGTGCCAGCAGTGTGGGTCCAGATACGCAGTATTTT CASSVGPDTQYF
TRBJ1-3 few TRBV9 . TGTGCCAGCAGCGTAGCATCAGCTGGAAACACCATATATTTT CASSVASAGNTIYF
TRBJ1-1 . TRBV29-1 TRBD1 TGCAGCGTTGAGGGACAGGGGAGCCTTGAAGCTTTCTTT CSVEGQGSLEAFF
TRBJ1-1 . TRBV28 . TGTGCCTCCTGGAGGGGTGGGGAAGCTTTCTTT CASWRGGEAFF
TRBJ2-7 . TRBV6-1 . TGTGCCAGCAGTGAAAGCTACGAGCAGTACTTC CASSESYEQYF
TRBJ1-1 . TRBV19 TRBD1 TGTGCCAGTAGTATCGCGACCGGGACAGGGGGAAGGACTGAAGCTTTCTTT CASSIATGTGGRTEAFF
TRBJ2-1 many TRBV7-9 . TGTGCCAGCAGCTTAGCGGCAGGGATTGAGCAGTTCTTC CASSLAAGIEQFF
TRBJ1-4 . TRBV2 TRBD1 TGTGCCAGCAGAGACAGGGGCTTACTAAATGAAAAACTGTTTTTT CASRDRGLLNEKLFF
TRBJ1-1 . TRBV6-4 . TGTGCCAGCAGTGAAAGAGGGACCAACACTGAAGCTTTCTTT CASSERGTNTEAFF
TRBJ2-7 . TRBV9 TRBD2 TGTGCCAGCAGCGCCGGGGGGTCAGTTGACGAGCAGTACTTC CASSAGGSVDEQYF
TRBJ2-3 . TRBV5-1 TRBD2 TGCGCCAGCAGCTTGGCCTCTAGCGGGAGAGGTACAGATACGCAGTATTTT CASSLASSGRGTDTQYF
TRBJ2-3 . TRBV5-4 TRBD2 TGTGCCAGCAGCTTGTTGACTAGCCCCGCCGTAGATACGCAGTATTTT CASSLLTSPAVDTQYF
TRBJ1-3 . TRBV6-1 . TGTGCCAGCAGTGGACAGCTCTCTGGAAACACCATATATTTT CASSGQLSGNTIYF
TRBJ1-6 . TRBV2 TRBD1 TGTGCCAGCAGTGGAACCGGGACAGGGGTCAATAATTCACCCCTCCACTTT CASSGTGTGVNNSPLHF
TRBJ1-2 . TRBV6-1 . TGTGCCAGCAGTGGGGGACACTGGTTGGGCTACACCTTC CASSGGHWLGYTF
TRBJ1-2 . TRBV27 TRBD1 TGTGCCAGCAGGGGACAGCTCAACTATGGCTACACCTTC CASRGQLNYGYTF
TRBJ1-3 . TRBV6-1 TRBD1 TGTGCCAGCAGTGAAGGACAGGGGGCTGGAAACACCATATATTTT CASSEGQGAGNTIYF
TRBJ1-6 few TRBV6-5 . TGTGCCAGCAGCCCTGGGCATGTTGCGTCACCCCTCCACTTT CASSPGHVASPLHF